Given below is one TCR beta chain in context. The antigen is not known. This entry belongs to a study of T cell repertoires in cytomegalovirus infection. Study summary: TCR beta signatures that were public indicated CMV infection and matching HLA type. Study-wide findings and caveats: Clonotypes of TCR beta that were HLA-C-restricted and CMV-specific dominated the ex vivo response. Identification of carriers of CMV plus the relevant HLA was achieved through cumulative public TCR beta family frequency.

From germline, CDR1 is MNHNS and CDR2 SASEGT. With 6 bases removed from V and 0 bases from J, the gap between germline ends came to 12 bases. CDR3 length: 14 residues. TCRdb reprocessed the reads with MiXCR, giving one entry per CDR3 protein. The table shows some 390,000 distinct CDR3 sequences, with 15% to 20% occurring only once. The specimen sequenced was PBMCs. The origin of this receptor is a human donor in good health (CMV status not recorded). Some clones in this sample may be carry-over from other donors' samples. V gene TRBV6-1 combines with J gene TRBJ2-7, with D unclear. In DNA, the CDR3 is TGTGCCAGCAGCCCCCGGCAGAGCTCCTACGAGCAGTACTTC. It translates to CASSPRQSSYEQYF.